Presented here are 7 T cell receptor beta chains from one specimen sequenced in a study of lung T cells in sarcoidosis with Löfgren's syndrome. Using its own MiXCR run on the reads, TCRdb lists one record per CDR3 protein. The table lists about 21,000 distinct CDR3 sequences, about a fifth of them singletons, with about 4% in the top ten. The sequenced sample consisted of CD4+ T cells from PBMCs. These receptors were collected from a human donor with sarcoidosis (Löfgren's syndrome or another form), or a control subject (not recorded which).

This clonotype appeared many times. This chain connects TRBV5-1 to TRBJ2-5; 9 bases fit TRBD2. The trim removed 6 bases at V and 5 bases at J, leaving 14 bases unmatched. The CDR3 runs to 16 residues. CDR1 and CDR2 (germline): SGHRS, YFSETQ. The CDR3 here is CASTPLGLAREETQYF. As DNA, the CDR3 is TGCGCCAGCACACCTCTGGGACTAGCCCGAGAGGAGACCCAGTACTTC.

This clonotype was seen at least ten times. The J gene is TRBJ1-1, the V gene TRBV30, with D perhaps matching TRBD1 (6 bases). Between the trimmed V and J ends, which lost 3 bases and 5 bases, there was a span of 13 bases. Germline CDR1 reads GTSNPN; CDR2 reads SVGIG (reference sequence). The CDR3 is 13 residues long. The CDR3 coding sequence is TGTGCCTGGAGGCGTCAGGGGAGGACTGAAGCTTTCTTT. It encodes CAWRRQGRTEAFF.

This clonotype showed up many times. J is TRBJ2-4 and V is TRBV27, with D perhaps TRBD2 (6 bases). Germline CDR1 reads MNHEY; CDR2 reads SMNVEV (reference sequence). Trimming took 1 base from V and 2 from J, leaving 18 bases between them. This CDR3 region has 18 residues. The DNA of the CDR3 is TGTGCCAGCAGTTTATTTCTTGCTCCCGGGAGTCCCAAAAACATTCAGTACTTC. Its translation is CASSLFLAPGSPKNIQYF.

This clonotype is medium-sized (0.01 to 0.1%). The rearrangement uses TRBV20-1 and TRBJ2-5, with D perhaps matching TRBD1 (6 bases). Looked up from germline, CDR1 is DFQATT and CDR2 is SNEGSKA (reference sequence). Trimming stripped 3 bases from V and 2 bases from J, with 13 bases between. The CDR3 length is 14 residues. As DNA, the CDR3 is TGCAGTGCTAGCGTCTCAGGGGTACAAGAGACCCAGTACTTC. Residues: CSASVSGVQETQYF.

Regarding this clonotype: One base away lies a much larger clone, so this may be a sequencing read error. The DNA for the CDR3 is TGTGCCAGCAGTTTAGGGCCGGCAATCTATGGCTACGCCTTC. This gives the protein CASSLGPAIYGYAF. This chain joins TRBV12-3 or TRBV12-4 and TRBJ1-2; D unresolved. CDR3 length equals 14 residues.

This clonotype occurred many times. The J gene is TRBJ2-3, the V gene TRBV19, with D possibly being TRBD1 (5 bases). The germline V gene encodes CDR1 LNHDA and CDR2 SQIVND (reference sequence). The CDR3 runs to 12 residues. V lost 3 bases, J lost 5 bases, and 6 bases lay in between. CDR3 DNA: TGTGCCAGTAGTATCAGGGAAGATACGCAGTATTTT. This encodes CASSIREDTQYF.

This clonotype was counted only a few times. The chain combines TRBV5-5 with TRBJ2-3; no definite D call. The CDR3 is 15 amino acids. Trimming removed 3 bases from V and 0 bases from J, with 11 bases in between. Germline CDR1 SGHKS, CDR2 YYEKEE (reference sequence). The CDR3 sequence: CASSSHGVSTDTQYF. CDR3 coding DNA: TGTGCCAGCAGCTCCCATGGCGTCAGCACAGATACGCAGTATTTT.